This T cell receptor (beta chain) is from a study of OX40 agonist ivuxolimab in advanced cancers. Study summary: Patients were treated with ivuxolimab, an agonistic anti-OX40 (CD134) antibody.

Autoimmune disease history or systemic immunosuppression meant exclusion. Clones were read by immunoSEQ multiplex PCR, and TCRdb kept only the in-frame ones, dropping some. The sample lists roughly 60,000 clones, about 90% occurring once. Study observations and caveats: CD8+ T cells (on average) carried more expanded clones than CD4+ T cells.

With respect to this clone: Antigen unknown.

This receptor was obtained from an adult with an advanced solid tumor such as melanoma, head and neck, liver or kidney cancer. The sample was CD4+ or CD8+ T cells sorted from blood, taken in a trial of the OX40 agonist ivuxolimab.

Here the CDR3 reads CASRRGQGRTEAFF. The CDR3 DNA reads TGTGCCAGCAGGAGAGGACAGGGGAGGACTGAAGCTTTCTTT. J is TRBJ1-1 and V is TRBV2; 9 bases align to TRBD1. The CDR3 contains 14 residues. V lost 6 bases, J lost 5 bases, and 7 bases stayed unmatched. Germline V gene lookup returns CDR1 SNHLY and CDR2 FYNNEI.